The 25 T cell receptor beta chains given below trace back to one sample, sequenced in a study of blood T cell repertoires in COVID-19. Profiled with immunoSEQ multiplex PCR; TCRdb holds only in-frame clones, not every one. Of approximately 210,000 clones listed, 89% are singletons. Sequenced material: PBMCs or T cells enriched from blood (not recorded which). The receptors shown here come from a young woman who had recovered from COVID-19.

To note about this clone: At one boundary the junction diverges from the germline segment, which might be a read error. V usage is TRBV27 and J usage is TRBJ1-1, with 9 positions matching TRBD1. The CDR3 length is 16 residues. Germline V gene sequence: CDR1 MNHEY, CDR2 SMNVEV (reference sequence). The CDR3 sequence is CASSSETGTGNTKAFF. In DNA, the CDR3 is TGTGCCAGCAGCTCTGAGACCGGGACAGGGAACACTAAAGCTTTCTTT.

CDR3 bases: TGTGCCAGCAGCCGGACAGGGGAGGTGGAACCCCTCCACTTT. This gives the protein CASSRTGEVEPLHF. This sequence joins TRBV7-2 and TRBJ1-6; 9 bases are a match to TRBD1. Germline CDR1 SGHTA, CDR2 FQGNSA. V trimming: 5 bases; J trimming: 12 bases; junction bases outside the gene matches: 8. The CDR3 is made up of 14 amino acids. Using reference TRBV7-2 and TRBJ1-6 for the parts outside the CDR3, the full variable domain is GAGVSQSPSNKVTEKGKDVELRCDPISGHTALYWYRQSLGQGLEFLIYFQGNSAPDKSGLPSDRFSAERTGGSVSTLTIQRTQQEDSAVYLCASSRTGEVEPLHFGNGTRLTVT.

The chain links TRBV29-1 to TRBJ1-2; D might be TRBD1 (5 bases). V lost 0 bases, J lost 3 bases, and 14 bases lay in between. The CDR3 contains 15 residues. CDR1 and CDR2 (germline): SQVTM, ANQGSEA. CDR3 DNA: TGCAGCGTTGAAGATCGTCCAGGAGGGGACTATGGCTACACCTTC. Translated: CSVEDRPGGDYGYTF. Full variable domain (missing parts from reference TRBV29-1 and TRBJ1-2): SAVISQKPSRDICQRGTSLTIQCQVDSQVTMMFWYRQQPGQSLTLIATANQGSEATYESGFVIDKFPISRPNLTFSTLTVSNMSPEDSSIYLCSVEDRPGGDYGYTFGSGTRLTVV.

V usage is TRBV3-1 (or the pseudogene TRBV3-2) and J usage is TRBJ1-2, with D unclear. V was pared by 0 bases and J by 4 bases, with 15 bases between. This CDR3 region has 16 residues. Germline loops: CDR1 LGHDT, CDR2 YNNKEL (reference sequence). The CDR3 sequence is CASSQDELVSIYGYTF. DNA for the CDR3: TGTGCCAGCAGCCAAGATGAGCTGGTGTCGATCTATGGCTACACCTTC.

This clone came up a few times. The chain links TRBV7-9 to TRBJ1-2, with D uncertain. V gave up 1 base and J gave up 6 bases, with 12 bases separating them. CDR1 and CDR2 from the germline V gene are SEHNR and FQNEAQ (reference sequence). This CDR3 is built from 14 residues. The CDR3, as DNA: TGTGCCAGCAGCTTAGGGCCGGCTAGGAATGGCTACACCTTC. As protein: CASSLGPARNGYTF. The variable domain in full, with the rest retrieved from reference TRBV7-9 and TRBJ1-2, is DTGVSQNPRHKITKRGQNVTFRCDPISEHNRLYWYRQTLGQGPEFLTYFQNEAQLEKSRLLSDRFSAERPKGSFSTLEIQRTEQGDSAMYLCASSLGPARNGYTFGSGTRLTVV.

The V call is TRBV11-3, the J call TRBJ2-2; no definite D call. Germline V lookup: CDR1 SGHNT, CDR2 YENEEA. The CDR3 spans 16 residues. V dropped 5 bases and J dropped 6 bases, with 19 bases sitting between them. CDR3 protein: CASSLAQSNMAGELFF. In nucleotides, the CDR3 is TGTGCCAGCAGCCTCGCACAGTCGAACATGGCCGGGGAGCTGTTTTTT. Combining the CDR3 with reference TRBV11-3 and TRBJ2-2 gives the whole variable domain EAGVVQSPRYKIIEKKQPVAFWCNPISGHNTLYWYLQNLGQGPELLIRYENEEAVDDSQLPKDRFSAERLKGVDSTLKIQPAELGDSAVYLCASSLAQSNMAGELFFGEGSRLTVL.

The V and J genes are TRBV3-1 (or the pseudogene TRBV3-2) and TRBJ1-6; the match to TRBD1 covers 7 bases. V was pared by 4 bases and J by 6 bases, with 3 bases of the junction left unmatched. Germline V gene sequence: CDR1 LGHDT, CDR2 YNNKEL (reference sequence). The CDR3 runs to 14 residues. This CDR3 is CASSLRQGNSPLHF. In DNA, the CDR3 is TGTGCCAGCAGCCTCCGACAGGGTAATTCACCCCTCCACTTT.

The J gene is TRBJ2-7, the V gene TRBV13; D remains ambiguous. The V and J ends lost 4 bases and 4 bases respectively, with 14 bases between them. Germline assignment: CDR1 PRHDT and CDR2 FYEKMQ (reference sequence). The CDR3 loop spans 14 amino acids. The CDR3 nucleotides read TGTGCCAGCAGCTCCGCGCCCCGCGTATACGAGCAGTACTTC. This sequence encodes CASSSAPRVYEQYF.

The chain combines TRBV10-3 with TRBJ1-2, with TRBD1 matching over 7 bases. Germline V gives CDR1 ENHRY, CDR2 SYGVKD. Unmatched junction bases numbered 11, after V lost 6 bases and J lost 4 bases. This CDR3 comprises 15 residues. CDR3 sequence (DNA): TGTGCCATCAGGGCGGAGCAGGGGGAAGGCTATGGCTACACCTTC. It is translated as CAIRAEQGEGYGYTF.

The genes are TRBV14 and TRBJ1-5; 7 positions agree with TRBD1. The CDR3 is 17 amino acids. Per germline, CDR1 SGHDN and CDR2 FVKESK. With V trimmed by 4 bases and J by 0 bases, 9 bases remained unmatched. The CDR3 nucleotides read TGTGCCAGCAGCCCCCGGGACAGCTATTTTAGCAATCAGCCCCAGCATTTT. This sequence encodes CASSPRDSYFSNQPQHF.

The rearrangement uses TRBV6-5 and TRBJ1-6; 9 bases align to TRBD1. This CDR3 is 14 amino acids long. V lost 4 bases, J lost 11 bases, and 6 bases stayed unmatched. Germline CDR1 reads MNHEY; CDR2 reads SVGAGI. The CDR3 DNA sequence: TGTGCCAGCAGTTCAGGGACAGGGTCGACACCCCTCCACTTT. As protein: CASSSGTGSTPLHF.

The chain combines TRBV2 with TRBJ2-7; TRBD1 agrees at 8 bases. The CDR3 covers 12 residues. Trimming took 11 bases from V and 0 from J; bases not matched to a gene: 3. CDR1 SNHLY and CDR2 FYNNEI come from the germline V gene. CDR3 loop: CAGQGSSYEQYF. CDR3 coding DNA: TGTGCCGGACAGGGTAGCTCCTACGAGCAGTACTTC.

This chain joins TRBV5-4 and TRBJ2-3, with TRBD1 as a possible D gene (5 bases). The germline V gene has CDR1 SGHNT and CDR2 YYREEE (reference sequence). The CDR3 consists of 14 residues. Trimming took 0 bases from V and 0 from J, leaving 5 bases between them. The chain's CDR3 is CASSLGQSTDTQYF. The CDR3 DNA sequence: TGTGCCAGCAGCTTGGGACAGAGCACAGATACGCAGTATTTT.

The genes are TRBV5-5 and TRBJ1-5, with a weak D call TRBD1 (6 bases). V was shortened by 4 bases and J by 2 bases, with 10 bases between the two germline ends. The CDR3 totals 14 residues. The germline gives CDR1 SGHKS, CDR2 YYEKEE (reference sequence). The CDR3 reads CASSRRTGNQPQHF. The CDR3, as DNA: TGTGCCAGCAGCAGACGGACAGGCAATCAGCCCCAGCATTTT.

This chain links TRBV28 with TRBJ2-7; 7 bases fit TRBD1. The CDR3 consists of 15 residues. Germline V lookup: CDR1 MDHEN, CDR2 SYDVKM. Germline trimming cut 5 bases from V and 5 bases from J; bases unmatched to any gene: 12. The CDR3 sequence: CASSPTGLLLDEQYF. The CDR3 bases are TGTGCCAGCAGTCCGACAGGGTTGCTTCTCGACGAGCAGTACTTC.

The V gene is TRBV5-5, the J gene TRBJ1-4; D remains unclear. Trimming shortened V by 0 bases and J by 8 bases, and 8 bases separated the two germline ends. The CDR3 totals 13 residues. CDR1 SGHKS and CDR2 YYEKEE come from the germline V gene (reference sequence). The CDR3 spells CASSLDNLEKLFF. CDR3 in DNA: TGTGCCAGCAGCTTGGATAATCTCGAAAAACTGTTTTTT.

The chain employs TRBV28 and TRBJ2-5; TRBD2 agrees at 8 bases. The CDR3 covers 15 residues. The V segment lost 6 bases and the J segment 5 bases; nucleotides outside the gene matches: 11. Germline V gene sequence: CDR1 MDHEN, CDR2 SYDVKM. CDR3 sequence: CASSTPYGGAETQYF. DNA for the CDR3: TGTGCCAGCAGCACCCCATACGGGGGGGCTGAGACCCAGTACTTC.

This chain links TRBV10-1 with TRBJ1-2; the D gene is possibly TRBD1 (5 bases). Trimming stripped 0 bases from V and 4 bases from J, with 12 bases between. CDR1 WNHNN and CDR2 SYGVQD come from the germline V gene (reference sequence). CDR3 length: 15 amino acids. CDR3 sequence (DNA): TGCGCCAGCAGTGAGTCGGTCGGCGGGGGCTATGGCTACACCTTC. It encodes CASSESVGGGYGYTF.

J is TRBJ2-2 and V is TRBV6-1; 14 bases line up with TRBD2. V trimming: 4 bases; J trimming: 2 bases; junction bases outside the gene matches: 6. The CDR3 consists of 18 residues. Germline CDR1 and CDR2: MNHNS and SASEGT. The CDR3 loop reads CASSGGTSGGPNTGELFF. The CDR3 DNA reads as TGTGCCAGCAGTGGAGGGACTAGCGGGGGACCCAACACCGGGGAGCTGTTTTTT.

This chain joins TRBV19 and TRBJ1-2; TRBD1 is a possible D gene (6 bases). The V gene lost 5 bases and the J gene lost 4 bases, with 14 bases spanning the gap. The V gene's germline CDR1 is LNHDA and CDR2 SQIVND (reference sequence). The CDR3 length is 14 residues. This CDR3 reads CASSPSRGAYGYTF. The DNA for the CDR3 is TGTGCCAGTAGTCCTTCCAGGGGCGCCTATGGCTACACCTTC.

This chain connects TRBV6-2 or TRBV6-3 to TRBJ1-4; D unclear. Trimming stripped 5 bases from V and 8 bases from J, with 9 bases between. Germline V CDR1 and CDR2: MNHEY, SVGEGT. CDR3 length: 12 amino acids. Written as DNA, the CDR3 is TGTGCCAGCAGTCCCGGGTCGGAAAAACTGTTTTTT. As protein: CASSPGSEKLFF.

This sequence joins TRBV28 and TRBJ1-2; D is possibly TRBD1 (6 bases). The CDR3 is 13 residues long. V gave up 2 bases and J gave up 6 bases, with 10 bases separating them. CDR1 is MDHEN and CDR2 is SYDVKM in the germline V gene. The CDR3 nucleotides are TGTGCCAGCAGTTTAACAGGGCGCGATGGCTACACCTTC. Translation: CASSLTGRDGYTF.

This clone appeared a single time. V usage is TRBV15 and J usage is TRBJ1-1; 7 bases line up with TRBD1. The CDR3 spans 15 residues. With 0 bases clipped from V and 4 bases from J, the junction kept 5 bases outside the gene matches. Per the germline V gene, CDR1 is LNHNV and CDR2 is YYDKDF (reference sequence). The CDR3 here is CATSREQGQGTEAFF. CDR3 DNA sequence: TGTGCCACCAGCAGAGAACAGGGGCAAGGCACTGAAGCTTTCTTT.

This chain connects TRBV5-1 to TRBJ2-2; D gene unclear. Germline V gene lookup returns CDR1 SGHRS and CDR2 YFSETQ. Deletions cut 4 bases from V and 2 bases from J, with 9 bases between. The CDR3 covers 14 residues. CDR3 bases: TGCGCCAGCAGCCCTATGAAAAACACCGGGGAGCTGTTTTTT. It specifies CASSPMKNTGELFF.

V is TRBV24-1 and J is TRBJ2-1; 8 positions agree with TRBD2. The CDR3 is 13 amino acids. V lost 5 bases to trimming and J lost 6 bases; unmatched junction nucleotides: 2. Germline V CDR1 and CDR2: KGHDR, SFDVKD. The CDR3 protein is CATSAGGTNEQFF. The CDR3 DNA reads as TGTGCCACCAGTGCGGGAGGGACCAATGAGCAGTTCTTC.